One sample yielded the 12 T cell receptor beta chains listed below, sequenced in a study of tumor-infiltrating lymphocytes in primary liver carcinoma. Investigators took RNA and DNA out together from roughly 20-30 mg of unsorted bulk tissue. From roughly 0.45 ug total RNA, TCR beta cDNA was generated with a primer in the constant region. Researchers made the TCR beta libraries by running three nested multiplex PCR rounds with slightly modified ARM-PCR. With TRBV1-TRBV30 forward primers and a C-beta reverse primer, the first two PCR rounds were run for approximately 10 cycles each. TCRdb re-called the multiplex PCR reads with MiXCR, one entry per CDR3 protein. The sample carries about 100,000 distinct CDR3 sequences, about 62% recorded once. The sample was liver tumor tissue from sampling region 2. The subset was: tumor region T2, inferior pole. The receptor set was obtained from a woman aged 55-69 years with primary liver carcinoma and hepatitis B virus infection.

In regard to this clonotype: The CDR3 does not close with the conserved phenylalanine or tryptophan, likely indicating a read error. The DNA is omitted, as the CDR3 cannot be located on it reliably, and the CDR3 follows TCRdb's listing. This chain connects TRBV12-3 or TRBV12-4 to TRBJ2-1; the table's D call, TRBD2, was not checked against the DNA. The CDR3 contains 18 residues when both ends are counted. CDR3: CASSLGSSGRSSYNERFS.

As regards this clonotype: A much larger clone differs by one base, so this may be a read error. The chain carries TRBV7-9 and TRBJ1-5; perhaps TRBD1 as D (5 bases). Per germline, CDR1 SEHNR and CDR2 FQNEAQ (reference sequence). The CDR3 covers 15 residues. The CDR3 DNA reads TGTCCCAGCAGCTTGGGGGGTCTGGGAAATCAGCCCCAGCATTTT. It specifies CPSSLGGLGNQPQHF.

Points on this clonotype: A much more abundant neighbour one base away suggests this may be a read error. The chain carries TRBV28 and TRBJ1-5; D may be TRBD1 (6 bases). The CDR3 consists of 13 residues. Germline CDR1 is MDHEN and CDR2 is SYDVKM. V dropped 10 bases and J dropped 4 bases, with 14 bases sitting between them. CDR3 sequence reads: CAIKGGGNQPQHF. CDR3 nucleotide sequence: TGTGCCATCAAAGGGGGAGGTAATCAGCCCCAGCATTTT.

In the case of this clonotype: At one end, the junction sequence differs from germline, possibly due to a read error. The genes are TRBV11-2 and TRBJ2-7; 11 nucleotides line up with TRBD1. CDR1 is SGHAT, CDR2 FQNNGV, per germline. This CDR3 spans 17 amino acids. The CDR3, as DNA: TGCGCCAGCAGCTTCCAACCGGGACAGGGGGTGCGATACGAGCAGTACTTC. Amino acid sequence: CASSFQPGQGVRYEQYF.

This chain connects TRBV12-3 or TRBV12-4 to TRBJ1-4; D uncertain. CDR3 length equals 16 residues. The V and J ends lost 4 bases and 7 bases respectively, with 19 bases between them. The CDR3 here is CASSSRRYETCEKLFF. The CDR3 DNA follows: TGTGCCAGCAGTTCGAGGAGATACGAGACATGTGAAAAACTGTTTTTT.

This clonotype was counted only a few times. The rearrangement uses TRBV7-9 and TRBJ2-1; perhaps TRBD2 as D (6 bases). Germline V lookup: CDR1 SEHNR, CDR2 FQNEAQ (reference sequence). This CDR3 contains 13 residues. V was cut by 3 bases and J by 8 bases, with 11 bases left in between. CDR3 residues: CASSFAGRDEQFF. In DNA, the CDR3 is TGTGCCAGCAGCTTTGCGGGACGGGATGAGCAGTTCTTC.

Ten or more counts support this clonotype. The chain carries TRBV5-6 and TRBJ2-3; 7 bases fit TRBD2. V lost 1 base to trimming and J lost 3 bases; unmatched junction nucleotides: 2. The CDR3 runs 14 residues. CDR1 and CDR2 from the germline V gene are SGHDT and YYEEEE. The CDR3 DNA follows: TGTGCCAGCAGCTTGTGGGGGGGAACAGATACGCAGTATTTT. The encoded protein is CASSLWGGTDTQYF.

The V and J genes are TRBV21-1 and TRBJ2-1; the table assigns TRBD1, which was not confirmed against the DNA. TRBV21-1 is a recognized pseudogene. The CDR3 spans 19 residues. The CDR3 nucleotides are TGTGCCAGCAGCTCCCGATGGACAGGGGAGGGTCACTCCTACAATGAGCAGTTCTTC. Protein: CASSSRWTGEGHSYNEQFF.

The chain is built from TRBV12-3 or TRBV12-4 and TRBJ1-2; D gene ambiguous. This CDR3 is 12 amino acids long. The V end lost 1 base, the J end lost 14 bases, and 14 bases lay between the germline ends. CDR3 sequence: CASSLEFGDYTF. The CDR3 bases are TGTGCCAGCAGTTTAGAGTTCGGCGACTATACCTTC.

Notes on this clonotype: One end of the junction varies from germline; a read error may be responsible. V gene TRBV11-2 combines with J gene TRBJ2-1; TRBD2 matches at 8 bases. Germline CDR1 reads SGHAT; CDR2 reads FQNNGV. The length of the CDR3 is 16 residues. CDR3 coding DNA: TGTGTCAGCAGCATATTTTCGGGACTAGGGTACAATGAGCAATTCTTC. Amino acids: CVSSIFSGLGYNEQFF.

For this clonotype: At one end the junction does not follow the germline gene, possibly because of a read error. The V call is TRBV12-3 or TRBV12-4, the J call TRBJ2-7; 8 bases match TRBD2. The CDR3 has 17 amino acids. DNA for the CDR3: TGTGCCAACAGTTCCCCCGGGACTAGAGATCCCTCCTACGAGCAGTACTTC. Protein sequence: CANSSPGTRDPSYEQYF.

V is TRBV12-3 or TRBV12-4 and J is TRBJ2-1; D remains unclear. V was trimmed by 4 bases and J by 12 bases, leaving 10 bases between them. This CDR3 comprises 11 residues. CDR3 loop: CASSWGRVQFF. DNA for the CDR3: TGTGCCAGCAGTTGGGGTAGGGTGCAGTTCTTC.